The clone carrying this T cell receptor beta chain was seen only once. The antigen is undetermined. Measured with immunoSEQ multiplex PCR; TCRdb has only the in-frame clones, and not every one. Of fewer than 40,000 clones listed, approximately 80% are singletons. The ends lost 4 bases at V and 4 bases at J; junction bases unmatched: 6. Per the germline V gene, CDR1 is SNHLY and CDR2 is FYNNEI. The CDR3 is 16 amino acids. The sample comes from a study of vaccination effects on CD4 cells after COVID-19. Study-wide findings and caveats: Marked clonal contraction of infection- and vaccine-induced clones was seen late after vaccination.

Before any sequencing was done, the ViraFEST assay used viral peptide pools to expand antigen-specific CD4+ T cells. Cells that had been cultured for roughly eleven days were the source of isolated CD4+ T cells. Vaccination of participants consisted of two doses of either the BNT162b2 or mRNA-1273 vaccine. All vaccine recipients tested negative for nucleocapsid antibodies and had never contracted SARS-CoV-2 infection. V and J are TRBV2 and TRBJ2-3, with 12 bases identical to TRBD2. Sequenced material: CD4+ T cells from PBMCs cultured with HCoV-NL63 spike peptides, taken after COVID-19 vaccination. This TCR came from a human donor who received a COVID-19 vaccine. Some clones in this sample may be carry-over from other donors' samples. The CDR3 reads CASSGSLAGGPDTQYF. In DNA, the CDR3 is TGTGCCAGCAGTGGATCACTAGCGGGGGGACCAGATACGCAGTATTTT.